This TCR beta chain was retrieved from a study of T-cell reconstitution after alpha-beta-depleted transplantation in children. Overall study findings and caveats: Several hundred graft clones that had expanded were reportedly the source of alpha-beta T cells about two months after transplant. It was newly produced T cells that mostly accounted for T-cell counts and diversity one year after transplant. At day 60, the high TCRbeta diversity found in some patients originated from recipient T cells and thymic progenitors that had survived.

The sample holds many counts of this clonotype. Its cognate antigen is unknown. Relative to the germline gene, one junction end is altered; a read error may explain this. CDR3 length equals 14 residues. Germline V gene sequence: CDR1 SGHKS, CDR2 YYEKEE (reference sequence). Researchers prepared the TCRbeta library using unique molecular identifiers, the study reports. From the PCR reads, TCRdb called clonotypes with MiXCR, one entry per CDR3 protein. Among about 540,000 distinct CDR3 sequences listed, 27% were seen once. Material: PBMCs, obtained before TCRalphabeta/CD19-depleted stem cell transplant. J is TRBJ2-1 and V is TRBV5-5; 9 nucleotides align to TRBD1. This clonotype was obtained from a boy less than two years old with Wiskott-Aldrich syndrome, due to receive a stem cell transplant. This CDR3 reads CASSLGTGRNEQFF. For the CDR3, the DNA is TGCGCCAGCAGCTTGGGGACAGGGAGGAATGAGCAGTTCTTC.